These 26 T cell receptor beta chains were all obtained from the same sample, sequenced in a study of T cells in tuberculosis (dated by TCRdb to the late 2010s). Library creation used the immunoSEQ multiplex PCR assay. In its TCRdb copy, this immuneACCESS table keeps in-frame sequences only and misses some clones. Where compared with another copy, unresolved V genes explain less than half of these, and the others have no known cause. Here the sample has about 88,000 clones; under 95% occur a single time. Together, the top ten hold 1.5% to 2% of the sample. Thawed, overnight-rested PBMC were stained with GMM-loaded CD1B tetramer, a Live/Dead dye and anti-CD3, then sorted on a FACS Aria II. The CD1B tetramers were loaded with C32 glucose monomycolate that had been purified from Rhodococcus equi. The sample consisted of CD1b-GMM tetramer-negative cells sorted from PBMCs. This sample's cell subset or site label indicates: T cells not binding CD1B-GMM tetramer, sorted from same donor. The receptors stem from an adult woman with latent tuberculosis.

The chain is built from TRBV11-3 and TRBJ2-2; D is perhaps TRBD1 (6 bases). There are 15 residues in the CDR3. The V and J ends lost 4 bases and 1 base respectively, with 10 bases between them. Germline lookup yields CDR1 SGHNT and CDR2 YENEEA. The DNA of the CDR3 is TGTGCCAGCAGCTCTGGGACAAGGAACACCGGGGAGCTGTTTTTT. Residues: CASSSGTRNTGELFF.

This sequence joins TRBV7-6 and TRBJ2-1; perhaps TRBD2 as D (6 bases). Deletions cut 5 bases from V and 0 bases from J, with 8 bases between. From germline, CDR1 is SGHVS and CDR2 FNYEAQ. The CDR3 is made up of 14 amino acids. The CDR3 bases are TGTGCCAGCAGCGCGGGACTCTCCTACAATGAGCAGTTCTTC. Protein product: CASSAGLSYNEQFF.

This sequence joins TRBV13 and TRBJ2-1, with TRBD2 as a possible D gene (5 bases). V gave up 4 bases and J gave up 5 bases, with 12 bases separating them. The CDR3 has 14 amino acids. Germline loops: CDR1 PRHDT, CDR2 FYEKMQ (reference sequence). The CDR3 DNA reads as TGTGCCAGCAGCTCCTACAGCGGAGACAATGAGCAGTTCTTC. Translation: CASSSYSGDNEQFF.

V and J are TRBV5-1 and TRBJ1-2, with 10 bases matching TRBD1. Germline trimming cut 4 bases from V and 6 bases from J; bases unmatched to any gene: 6. The CDR3 is 14 amino acids. Germline-derived CDR1 and CDR2 are SGHRS and YFSETQ. CDR3 residues: CASSQTGGADGYTF. DNA for the CDR3: TGCGCCAGCAGCCAGACAGGGGGCGCGGATGGCTACACCTTC.

V gene TRBV5-5 combines with J gene TRBJ2-1; TRBD1 is a possible D gene (6 bases). The V and J ends lost 4 bases and 0 bases respectively, with 17 bases between them. The CDR3 is 17 amino acids. Germline V gene lookup returns CDR1 SGHKS and CDR2 YYEKEE (reference sequence). The CDR3 sequence is CASSAGPSTGSYNEQFF. The CDR3 DNA reads as TGTGCCAGCAGCGCCGGACCTTCGACAGGCTCCTACAATGAGCAGTTCTTC.

This chain uses TRBV18 with TRBJ1-1; 9 bases are a match to TRBD1. The CDR3 is 16 residues long. The ends lost 2 bases at V and 7 bases at J; junction bases unmatched: 11. Germline loops: CDR1 KGHSH, CDR2 LQKENI. CDR3 in DNA: TGTGCCAGCTCACCATCGGGGGGGACAGGGCAGGGTGAAGCTTTCTTT. Translating gives CASSPSGGTGQGEAFF.

J is TRBJ1-1 and V is TRBV5-1; weak D call: TRBD1 (5 bases). Trimming removed 4 bases from V and 3 bases from J, with 10 bases in between. The CDR3 has 13 amino acids. Germline V lookup: CDR1 SGHRS, CDR2 YFSETQ. CDR3 in amino acids: CASSETGYTEAFF. For the CDR3, the DNA is TGCGCCAGCAGCGAAACAGGTTACACTGAAGCTTTCTTT.

The chain couples TRBV5-1 to TRBJ1-1; the D is unclear. Trimming stripped 4 bases from V and 4 bases from J, with 11 bases between. The germline gives CDR1 SGHRS, CDR2 YFSETQ. CDR3 length: 13 amino acids. For the CDR3, the DNA is TGCGCCAGCAGCAGGGCTGGGAGCACTGAAGCTTTCTTT. Its translation is CASSRAGSTEAFF. Complete variable domain (other parts from reference TRBV5-1 and TRBJ1-1): KAGVTQTPRYLIKTRGQQVTLSCSPISGHRSVSWYQQTPGQGLQFLFEYFSETQRNKGNFPGRFSGRQFSNSRSEMNVSTLELGDSALYLCASSRAGSTEAFFGQGTRLTVV.

This chain joins TRBV29-1 and TRBJ2-1; no reliable D call. This CDR3 region has 13 residues. With 5 bases removed from V and 0 bases from J, the gap between germline ends came to 8 bases. The germline V gene encodes CDR1 SQVTM and CDR2 ANQGSEA. CDR3 DNA: TGCAGCGTTACGGGTCCCTCCTACAATGAGCAGTTCTTC. It codes for CSVTGPSYNEQFF.

V is TRBV6-1 and J is TRBJ2-1, with a tentative D call TRBD2 (5 bases). Germline values: CDR1 MNHNS, CDR2 SASEGT. With 5 bases removed from V and 2 bases from J, the gap between germline ends came to 13 bases. The CDR3 runs 15 residues. Here the CDR3 DNA reads TGTGCCAGCAGTTTTGCATCGGGAACCTACAATGAGCAGTTCTTC. The encoded protein is CASSFASGTYNEQFF.

The chain joins TRBV7-8 to TRBJ2-7, with 10 bases aligning to TRBD2. V gave up 1 base and J gave up 6 bases; unmatched junction bases: 9. The CDR3 consists of 16 residues. Germline-derived CDR1 and CDR2 are SGHVS and FQNEAQ. CDR3 nucleotide sequence: TGTGCCAGCAGCTTAGAGCTGAGCGGGGGGGCCTCCGAGCAGTACTTC. Amino acid sequence: CASSLELSGGASEQYF.

V and J are TRBV5-1 and TRBJ2-3; TRBD2 might be the D (6 bases). CDR3 length: 14 residues. V shed 7 bases and J shed 2 bases, with 14 bases lying between them. Germline V lookup: CDR1 SGHRS, CDR2 YFSETQ. The CDR3 loop reads CASALSGVTDTQYF. The CDR3 DNA reads TGCGCCAGCGCTTTATCGGGGGTCACAGATACGCAGTATTTT.

The chain recombines TRBV7-9 with TRBJ1-4; tentative D call: TRBD1 (5 bases). CDR3 length equals 14 residues. V was clipped by 1 base and J by 7 bases, with 10 bases between them. Germline V gene data show CDR1 as SEHNR and CDR2 as FQNEAQ (reference sequence). CDR3 residues: CASSLEAQGEKLFF. The CDR3 DNA sequence: TGTGCCAGCAGCTTAGAGGCCCAGGGTGAAAAACTGTTTTTT. Variable domain in full (rest from reference TRBV7-9 and TRBJ1-4): DTGVSQNPRHKITKRGQNVTFRCDPISEHNRLYWYRQTLGQGPEFLTYFQNEAQLEKSRLLSDRFSAERPKGSFSTLEIQRTEQGDSAMYLCASSLEAQGEKLFFGSGTQLSVL.

This clone was recorded once. The rearrangement joins TRBV25-1 to TRBJ1-4; 8 nucleotides agree with TRBD1. The CDR3 covers 18 residues. CDR1 is MGHDK, CDR2 SYGVNS, per germline. The ends lost 3 bases at V and 0 bases at J; junction bases unmatched: 9. The CDR3 coding sequence is TGTGCCAGCAGTGAGGGTGGGGCAGGGGGCGCAACTAATGAAAAACTGTTTTTT. Its translation: CASSEGGAGGATNEKLFF.

This chain uses TRBV9 with TRBJ2-7, with 9 bases matching TRBD2. V was clipped by 0 bases and J by 5 bases; unmatched bases: 3. Looked up from germline, CDR1 is SGDLS and CDR2 is YYNGEE. This CDR3 is built from 14 residues. CDR3 nucleotide sequence: TGTGCCAGCAGCGTAGGTGCGGGGGGGAACGAGCAGTACTTC. This encodes CASSVGAGGNEQYF.

V and J are TRBV14 and TRBJ2-3; a possible D gene is TRBD1 (6 bases). V dropped 0 bases and J dropped 4 bases, with 11 bases sitting between them. Germline CDR1 reads SGHDN; CDR2 reads FVKESK. The CDR3 covers 15 residues. Here the CDR3 reads CASSQEVGAADTQYF. The CDR3 nucleotides read TGTGCCAGCAGCCAAGAAGTGGGGGCGGCAGATACGCAGTATTTT.

The chain employs TRBV13 and TRBJ2-3, with 10 bases identical to TRBD2. V lost 5 bases and J lost 5; bases outside the gene matches: 10. The CDR3 sequence is 16 residues long. Germline V gene data show CDR1 as PRHDT and CDR2 as FYEKMQ (reference sequence). CDR3 residues: CASSPRGAGGRDTQYF. In DNA, the CDR3 is TGTGCCAGCAGCCCCCGGGGAGCGGGGGGGAGAGATACGCAGTATTTT.

The table lists this clone with a few counts. The chain couples TRBV29-1 to TRBJ2-5; 7 positions agree with TRBD1. The CDR3 runs to 15 residues. In germline, CDR1 is SQVTM, CDR2 ANQGSEA. The J segment lost 2 bases and the V segment lost 6 bases, leaving 12 bases of the junction unmatched. CDR3 DNA sequence: TGCAGCGTCTACTGGGTAGGGGGCGATCAAGAGACCCAGTACTTC. This sequence encodes CSVYWVGGDQETQYF. Together with reference TRBV29-1 and TRBJ2-5, the CDR3 gives the full variable domain: SAVISQKPSRDICQRGTSLTIQCQVDSQVTMMFWYRQQPGQSLTLIATANQGSEATYESGFVIDKFPISRPNLTFSTLTVSNMSPEDSSIYLCSVYWVGGDQETQYFGPGTRLLVL.

V gene TRBV5-6 combines with J gene TRBJ1-3, with TRBD1 as a possible D gene (5 bases). Trimming cost V 0 bases and J 4 bases, with 14 bases left between them. The CDR3 is 16 amino acids. Germline V CDR1 and CDR2: SGHDT, YYEEEE. The CDR3 region has the DNA TGTGCCAGCAGCTTGGGTACTTCGGCAGGGGGAAACACCATATATTTT. Translated, it gives CASSLGTSAGGNTIYF. Full variable domain (outside the CDR3, taken from reference TRBV5-6 and TRBJ1-3): DAGVTQSPTHLIKTRGQQVTLRCSPKSGHDTVSWYQQALGQGPQFIFQYYEEEERQRGNFPDRFSGHQFPNYSSELNVNALLLGDSALYLCASSLGTSAGGNTIYFGEGSWLTVV.

The gene calls are TRBV6-5 and TRBJ2-1; the match to TRBD2 covers 7 bases. After removal of 6 bases from V and 7 bases from J, the junction contained 9 bases not matched to a gene. Germline V gives CDR1 MNHEY, CDR2 SVGAGI. This CDR3 comprises 14 residues. CDR3 region: CASRVAGGKNEQFF. The CDR3 DNA reads TGTGCCAGCAGGGTAGCGGGTGGCAAGAATGAGCAGTTCTTC.

The chain recombines TRBV15 with TRBJ2-3, with D possibly matching TRBD2 (6 bases). The germline V gene has CDR1 LNHNV and CDR2 YYDKDF (reference sequence). Between the trimmed V and J ends, which lost 3 bases and 6 bases, there was a span of 10 bases. The CDR3 has 13 residues. The CDR3 sequence is CATSRGGYDTQYF. DNA of the CDR3: TGTGCCACCAGCAGGGGGGGATACGATACGCAGTATTTT.

The chain joins TRBV6-1 to TRBJ2-3; 11 nucleotides line up with TRBD2. Germline V lookup: CDR1 MNHNS, CDR2 SASEGT. After removal of 3 bases from V and 2 bases from J, the junction contained 4 bases not matched to a gene. The CDR3 extends over 16 amino acids. The CDR3 region has the DNA TGTGCCAGCAGTGACTTAGCGGGGGGGGACACAGATACGCAGTATTTT. It codes for CASSDLAGGDTDTQYF.

V gene TRBV4-2 combines with J gene TRBJ1-1; no clear D. CDR3 length: 15 amino acids. Germline-derived CDR1 and CDR2 are LGHNA and YNFKEQ. V was shortened by 0 bases and J by 1 base, with 9 bases between the two germline ends. This chain's CDR3 is CASSQDWQANTEAFF. CDR3 nucleotides: TGTGCCAGCAGCCAAGATTGGCAGGCGAACACTGAAGCTTTCTTT.

This clone was counted once. This sequence joins TRBV6-1 and TRBJ1-2; 9 bases match TRBD1. CDR1 MNHNS and CDR2 SASEGT come from the germline V gene. The CDR3 is 15 amino acids. Trimming at V came to 7 bases and at J to 1 base, leaving 7 bases not matched to a gene. The CDR3 region has the DNA TGTGCCAGCACCCCGACAGGGGGTGGTAACTATGGCTACACCTTC. The encoded protein is CASTPTGGGNYGYTF.

This clone is a singleton in its sample. V is TRBV5-6 and J is TRBJ2-1; 7 nucleotides line up with TRBD1. CDR1 is SGHDT and CDR2 is YYEEEE in the germline V gene. V gave up 0 bases and J gave up 8 bases; unmatched junction bases: 8. The CDR3 loop spans 15 amino acids. The CDR3 nucleotides are TGTGCCAGCAGCTTGGCCCCGACAGGGTTGGATGAGCAGTTCTTC. Translation: CASSLAPTGLDEQFF.

This chain joins TRBV9 and TRBJ2-3; 10 bases line up with TRBD2. The germline CDR1 and CDR2 sequences are SGDLS and YYNGEE. The J segment lost 2 bases and the V segment lost 0 bases, leaving 3 bases of the junction unmatched. CDR3 length equals 16 residues. CDR3 loop: CASSVGSGGATDTQYF. CDR3 DNA: TGTGCCAGCAGCGTAGGAAGCGGGGGGGCCACAGATACGCAGTATTTT.